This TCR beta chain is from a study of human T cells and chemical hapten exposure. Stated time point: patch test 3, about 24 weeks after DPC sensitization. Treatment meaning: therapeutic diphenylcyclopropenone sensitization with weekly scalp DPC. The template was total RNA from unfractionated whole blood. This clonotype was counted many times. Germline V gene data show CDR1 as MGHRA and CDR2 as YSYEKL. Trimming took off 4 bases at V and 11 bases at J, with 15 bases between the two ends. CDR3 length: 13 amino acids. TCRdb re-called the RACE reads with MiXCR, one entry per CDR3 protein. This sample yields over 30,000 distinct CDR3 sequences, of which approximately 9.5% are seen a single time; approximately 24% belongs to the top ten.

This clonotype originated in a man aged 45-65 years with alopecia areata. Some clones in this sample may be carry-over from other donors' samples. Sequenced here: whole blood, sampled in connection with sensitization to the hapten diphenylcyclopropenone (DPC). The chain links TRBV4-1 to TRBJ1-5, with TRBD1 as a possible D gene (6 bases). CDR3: CASSPWGLTAQHF. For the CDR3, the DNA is TGCGCCAGCAGCCCTTGGGGGCTAACGGCCCAGCATTTT.